These 24 T cell receptor beta chains originate from one sample sequenced in a study of cytomegalovirus exposure and HLA in healthy donors. Primers: 60 Vbeta forward and 13 Jbeta reverse. Only in-frame clones appear in the TCRdb table, and some are missing; sequencing was by immunoSEQ multiplex PCR. Its table lists around 100,000 clones. The source material was PBMCs. Source of these receptors: a man aged 50-60 years in good health and CMV-seronegative.

The chain combines TRBV5-1 with TRBJ1-3; 8 positions match TRBD1. Germline V gene lookup returns CDR1 SGHRS and CDR2 YFSETQ. V lost 7 bases, J lost 3 bases, and 3 bases stayed unmatched. The CDR3 is 13 amino acids. CDR3 residues: CASRQGNGNTIYF. CDR3 sequence (DNA): TGCGCCAGCCGACAGGGGAATGGAAACACCATATATTTT. Using reference TRBV5-1 and TRBJ1-3 for the parts outside the CDR3, the full variable domain is KAGVTQTPRYLIKTRGQQVTLSCSPISGHRSVSWYQQTPGQGLQFLFEYFSETQRNKGNFPGRFSGRQFSNSRSEMNVSTLELGDSALYLCASRQGNGNTIYFGEGSWLTVV.

The V call is TRBV7-9, the J call TRBJ2-5, with a possible D match to TRBD1 (5 bases). V was pared by 4 bases and J by 2 bases, with 17 bases between. CDR1 is SEHNR and CDR2 is FQNEAQ in the germline V gene (reference sequence). The CDR3 has 16 residues. The CDR3 region has the DNA TGTGCCAGCAGCTCTATAAGGACGGACAAACAAGAGACCCAGTACTTC. Protein: CASSSIRTDKQETQYF.

Details on this clone: Compared with germline, one end of the junction differs, possibly owing to a read error. The chain links TRBV4-1 to TRBJ1-4; unclear D gene. The CDR3 runs 16 residues. Looked up from germline, CDR1 is MGHRA and CDR2 is YSYEKL. CDR3 region: CASSQDKRSTDEKLFF. In DNA, the CDR3 is TGCGCCAGCAGCCAAGATAAGAGGTCAACTGATGAAAAACTGTTTTTT.

V and J are TRBV2 and TRBJ2-2; 9 nucleotides match TRBD2. Germline CDR1 SNHLY, CDR2 FYNNEI. V dropped 6 bases and J dropped 0; count of bases not matched to a gene: 14. The CDR3 totals 19 residues. The CDR3 coding sequence is TGTGCCAGCAGCCAATCAGCGGGGGGAGAGGGAACGAACACCGGGGAGCTGTTTTTT. Protein: CASSQSAGGEGTNTGELFF.

This CDR3 is CASSPPGQGIYEQYF. CDR3 bases: TGTGCCAGCAGCCCGCCCGGACAGGGAATCTACGAGCAGTACTTC. This sequence joins TRBV7-2 and TRBJ2-7, with 8 nucleotides matching TRBD1. V shed 5 bases, J shed 3 bases, and the junction held 9 bases outside the gene matches. The germline V gene has CDR1 SGHTA and CDR2 FQGNSA. The CDR3 is 15 residues long.

V is TRBV4-1 and J is TRBJ2-5, with 8 bases matching TRBD2. This CDR3 is built from 20 residues. Germline-derived CDR1 and CDR2 are MGHRA and YSYEKL. The junction had 22 bases not matched to a gene; V was cut back by 0 bases and J by 7 bases. The CDR3 DNA reads as TGCGCCAGCAGCCAAGATAGAGGTAGTCAGCGGGAGTTTGTAGGAGGGACCCAGTACTTC. Amino acid sequence: CASSQDRGSQREFVGGTQYF.

The V gene is TRBV7-2, the J gene TRBJ1-2, with D unclear. CDR3 length equals 15 residues. The germline V and J ends were trimmed by 2 bases and 5 bases, with 15 bases remaining between them. Germline V gene lookup returns CDR1 SGHTA and CDR2 FQGNSA. Here the CDR3 reads CASSLSSLPEYGYTF. CDR3 bases: TGTGCCAGCAGCTTAAGCTCCCTACCGGAGTATGGCTACACCTTC.

The chain has TRBV27 and TRBJ1-4; TRBD1 matches at 7 bases. Trimming removed 5 bases from V and 7 bases from J; junction bases left unmatched: 7. Germline CDR1 reads MNHEY; CDR2 reads SMNVEV (reference sequence). The CDR3 is 14 amino acids. The CDR3 sequence: CASSQDRLGEKLFF. CDR3 in DNA: TGTGCCAGCAGTCAGGACAGGCTCGGTGAAAAACTGTTTTTT.

This chain links TRBV14 with TRBJ2-3; 8 bases fit TRBD2. V lost 3 bases to trimming and J lost 3 bases; unmatched junction nucleotides: 5. Germline CDR1 is SGHDN and CDR2 is FVKESK. The CDR3 extends over 15 amino acids. CDR3 DNA sequence: TGTGCCAGCAGCCAGAATAGCGGGATGACAGATACGCAGTATTTT. This translates into CASSQNSGMTDTQYF.

The rearrangement links TRBV18 to TRBJ1-1, with D unresolved. The germline CDR1 and CDR2 sequences are KGHSH and LQKENI. This CDR3 contains 13 residues. V was shortened by 2 bases and J by 1 base, with 5 bases between the two germline ends. The CDR3 DNA is TGTGCCAGCTCACCATCCCAGAACACTGAAGCTTTCTTT. Protein: CASSPSQNTEAFF.

The chain joins TRBV5-1 to TRBJ1-2; D is possibly TRBD1 (6 bases). The germline V gene encodes CDR1 SGHRS and CDR2 YFSETQ. The V and J ends lost 0 bases and 6 bases respectively, with 18 bases between them. The CDR3 extends over 16 amino acids. CDR3 residues: CASSLEPSPQGNGYTF. CDR3 DNA: TGCGCCAGCAGCTTGGAACCCTCCCCACAGGGAAATGGCTACACCTTC.

With respect to this clone: This same CDR3 is encoded by further DNA sequences in the sample. The chain employs TRBV11-2 and TRBJ2-7, with 7 bases matching TRBD1. The CDR3 covers 15 residues. With 0 bases clipped from V and 1 base from J, the junction kept 3 bases outside the gene matches. The germline CDR1 and CDR2 sequences are SGHAT and FQNNGV. The CDR3 region is CASSLEGTASYEQYF. Here the CDR3 DNA reads TGTGCCAGCAGCTTAGAAGGGACAGCATCCTACGAGCAGTACTTC.

The rearrangement links TRBV5-1 to TRBJ1-4; D perhaps matches TRBD1 (6 bases). The V and J ends lost 7 bases and 8 bases respectively, with 15 bases between them. CDR1 SGHRS and CDR2 YFSETQ come from the germline V gene. The CDR3 has 13 amino acids. In nucleotides, the CDR3 is TGCGCCAGCTCAACAGGGTTAGGAGAAAAACTGTTTTTT. Translated: CASSTGLGEKLFF.

V gene TRBV18 combines with J gene TRBJ1-5; D gene unclear. Trimming cost V 6 bases and J 0 bases, with 18 bases left between them. This CDR3 comprises 17 residues. The germline gives CDR1 KGHSH, CDR2 LQKENI. The CDR3 region has the DNA TGTGCCAGCTCTACCGGGGTTGGTAGCAATAGCAATCAGCCCCAGCATTTT. Its translation: CASSTGVGSNSNQPQHF.

The genes are TRBV4-3 and TRBJ1-1; no firm D call. Per the germline V gene, CDR1 is LGHNA and CDR2 is YSLEER. Trimming took off 0 bases at V and 1 base at J, with 9 bases between the two ends. The CDR3 is 15 amino acids. This CDR3 reads CASSQESGGNTEAFF. The CDR3, as DNA: TGCGCCAGCAGCCAAGAATCAGGAGGGAACACTGAAGCTTTCTTT.

The chain has TRBV7-9 and TRBJ2-1, with 7 bases identical to TRBD1. This CDR3 is 16 amino acids long. Unmatched junction bases numbered 13, after V lost 5 bases and J lost 6 bases. Per the germline V gene, CDR1 is SEHNR and CDR2 is FQNEAQ (reference sequence). The CDR3 coding sequence is TGTGCCAGCAGCAAGTATGGGGACAGAGTTTCCAATGAGCAGTTCTTC. Translated, it gives CASSKYGDRVSNEQFF.

This chain links TRBV28 with TRBJ1-2; 8 bases are shared with TRBD1. This CDR3 has 15 residues. V was pared by 4 bases and J by 8 bases, with 12 bases of the junction left unmatched. Per the germline V gene, CDR1 is MDHEN and CDR2 is SYDVKM. Here the CDR3 reads CASSSPTGAFGGYTF. As DNA, the CDR3 is TGTGCCAGCAGTTCCCCGACAGGGGCGTTCGGCGGCTACACCTTC.

This chain links TRBV7-2 with TRBJ2-3; 8 bases fit TRBD1. V dropped 1 base and J dropped 7; count of bases not matched to a gene: 7. Germline V gene sequence: CDR1 SGHTA, CDR2 FQGNSA. The CDR3 consists of 15 residues. CDR3 residues: CASSLERTGSHTQYF. Here the CDR3 DNA reads TGTGCCAGCAGCTTAGAGAGGACAGGGAGTCATACGCAGTATTTT.

This chain joins TRBV4-1 and TRBJ2-5, with TRBD2 identical over 10 bases. The length of the CDR3 is 17 residues. The V segment lost 0 bases and the J segment 9 bases; nucleotides outside the gene matches: 13. From germline, CDR1 is MGHRA and CDR2 YSYEKL. The CDR3 DNA follows: TGCGCCAGCAGCCAAGATCGGGCTAGCGGGGGACTCGGGGCCCAGTACTTC. Protein product: CASSQDRASGGLGAQYF.

The chain carries TRBV27 and TRBJ1-4; a weak D match, TRBD1 (5 bases). CDR3 length equals 17 residues. With 3 bases removed from V and 7 bases from J, the gap between germline ends came to 21 bases. Germline V gives CDR1 MNHEY, CDR2 SMNVEV (reference sequence). The CDR3, as DNA: TGTGCCAGCAGTTTGCGGGGGATGGGGACTGGAGGTGAAAAACTGTTTTTT. Translated: CASSLRGMGTGGEKLFF.

The J gene is TRBJ1-4, the V gene TRBV30; D perhaps matches TRBD1 (5 bases). V was cut by 6 bases and J by 7 bases, with 9 bases left in between. CDR1 is GTSNPN, CDR2 SVGIG, per germline (reference sequence). CDR3 length: 11 amino acids. The CDR3 nucleotides read TGTGCCTGTCGAAGGGGTGAAAAACTGTTTTTT. It is translated as CACRRGEKLFF.

The rearrangement uses TRBV2 and TRBJ1-1; D is ambiguous. V lost 4 bases to trimming and J lost 5 bases, with 11 bases between them. CDR1 is SNHLY and CDR2 is FYNNEI in the germline V gene. CDR3 length: 13 residues. The CDR3 loop reads CASSVSGRTEAFF. Written as DNA, the CDR3 is TGTGCCAGCAGTGTCTCAGGTAGAACTGAAGCTTTCTTT. Variable domain in full (rest from reference TRBV2 and TRBJ1-1): EPEVTQTPSHQVTQMGQEVILRCVPISNHLYFYWYRQILGQKVEFLVSFYNNEISEKSEIFDDQFSVERPDGSNFTLKIRSTKLEDSAMYFCASSVSGRTEAFFGQGTRLTVV.

The chain joins TRBV28 to TRBJ1-1; D not resolved. V lost 8 bases, J lost 0 bases, and 13 bases lay in between. The CDR3 is made up of 14 amino acids. Germline V gene lookup returns CDR1 MDHEN and CDR2 SYDVKM. The CDR3 bases are TGTGCCAGCGGGAGTCTCAGGATGAACACTGAAGCTTTCTTT. It codes for CASGSLRMNTEAFF.

The chain carries TRBV27 and TRBJ1-1; D perhaps matches TRBD1 (5 bases). The CDR3 covers 14 residues. Trimming pared 5 bases from V and 8 bases from J, leaving 18 bases between. From germline, CDR1 is MNHEY and CDR2 SMNVEV (reference sequence). This CDR3 is CASSPPSDTKEAFF. The CDR3 coding sequence is TGTGCCAGCAGTCCACCCTCGGACACCAAAGAAGCTTTCTTT.